The 30 T cell receptor beta chains below all came from one sample that was sequenced in a study of shared clonotypes between healthy human individuals. Sequencing was performed with immunoSEQ multiplex PCR; in TCRdb, only in-frame clones are kept and a portion is missing. The sample holds approximately 720,000 clones, about three quarters seen once. Material: memory CD4+ T cells sorted from blood. The subset was: CD45RA-negative fraction. The receptors derive from a woman in her thirties in good health.

This chain connects TRBV2 to TRBJ2-1, with TRBD1 matching over 7 bases. CDR3 size: 15 residues. The junction had 6 bases not matched to a gene; V was cut back by 5 bases and J by 2 bases. The germline gives CDR1 SNHLY, CDR2 FYNNEI. The chain's CDR3 is CASSTQGLPYNEQFF. CDR3 DNA: TGTGCCAGCAGTACACAGGGGTTACCCTACAATGAGCAGTTCTTC.

The CDR3 bases are TGTGCCAGCGCCCCGGAAGAGACCCAGTACTTC. It yields the protein CASAPEETQYF. The V call is TRBV2, the J call TRBJ2-5; D remains unclear. Germline values: CDR1 SNHLY, CDR2 FYNNEI. The CDR3 sequence is 11 residues long. V lost 8 bases, J lost 3 bases, and 7 bases lay in between.

The chain has TRBV28 and TRBJ1-4; the match to TRBD1 covers 7 bases. Germline V lookup: CDR1 MDHEN, CDR2 SYDVKM. The CDR3 is 14 amino acids. V dropped 2 bases and J dropped 7; count of bases not matched to a gene: 4. The CDR3 region is CASSLRQGFEKLFF. In DNA, the CDR3 is TGTGCCAGCAGTTTAAGACAGGGTTTTGAAAAACTGTTTTTT.

The gene calls are TRBV6-6 and TRBJ2-7; D is possibly TRBD2 (7 bases). Trimming cost V 7 bases and J 5 bases, with 18 bases left between them. The CDR3 is 14 amino acids. Germline assignment: CDR1 MNHNY and CDR2 SVGAGI (reference sequence). In DNA, the CDR3 is TGTGCCAGCACCAAGGGGGGGAGTGTCAACGAGCAGTACTTC. This encodes CASTKGGSVNEQYF.

The chain couples TRBV5-4 to TRBJ2-5, with a tentative D call TRBD2 (5 bases). The germline V and J ends were trimmed by 3 bases and 4 bases, with 13 bases remaining between them. The CDR3 runs 14 residues. Germline CDR1 SGHNT, CDR2 YYREEE (reference sequence). CDR3 nucleotide sequence: TGTGCCAGCAGCTCGGCGGAGCGGCCAGAGACCCAGTACTTC. Translating it yields CASSSAERPETQYF.

To note about this clone: A much larger clone differs from this one at a single base, so this may be a read error. This specimen includes other DNA sequences encoding the same CDR3. The chain uses TRBV28 and TRBJ2-2; 10 bases align to TRBD1. With V trimmed by 6 bases and J by 4 bases, 2 bases remained unmatched. The CDR3 is 14 amino acids. Germline V gives CDR1 MDHEN, CDR2 SYDVKM. CDR3 nucleotides: TGTGCCAGCAGAGGACAGGGGGGCACCGGGGAGCTGTTTTTT. The encoded protein is CASRGQGGTGELFF.

The rearrangement uses TRBV7-9 and TRBJ1-2; the D gene is possibly TRBD1 (6 bases). Trimming removed 5 bases at V and 0 bases at J, with 13 bases between. CDR3 length: 15 amino acids. Per germline, CDR1 SEHNR and CDR2 FQNEAQ (reference sequence). The CDR3 bases are TGTGCCAGCAGCCTTGGGGGGGCTACTAACTATGGCTACACCTTC. Its translation: CASSLGGATNYGYTF.

V gene TRBV19 combines with J gene TRBJ2-5; a possible D gene is TRBD2 (6 bases). The J call may be mistaken, given a closer DNA end match to TRBJ2-7. CDR3 length: 15 residues. CDR1 and CDR2 (germline): LNHDA, SQIVND (reference sequence). CDR3: CASSKLGGRSYEQYF. In DNA form, the CDR3 reads TGTGCCAGTAGCAAACTCGGGGGTCGCTCCTACGAGCAGTACTTC.

J is TRBJ1-2 and V is TRBV28; TRBD1 matches 9 bases. Germline-derived CDR1 and CDR2 are MDHEN and SYDVKM. The CDR3 has 16 residues. V gave up 10 bases and J gave up 1 base; unmatched junction bases: 13. The CDR3: CAISPPGTGHNYGYTF. CDR3 sequence (DNA): TGTGCCATCTCTCCACCCGGGACAGGGCATAACTATGGCTACACCTTC.

About this clone: This probably arose from a read error, given a far larger clone one base away. The sample carries other DNA sequences with the same CDR3. The V gene is TRBV11-1, the J gene TRBJ2-7; 7 bases are a match to TRBD2. The V gene end was trimmed by 3 bases and the J gene end by 0 bases; junction bases not matched to a gene: 2. The length of the CDR3 is 14 residues. Germline V gene sequence: CDR1 SGHAT, CDR2 FQDESV (reference sequence). The CDR3 here is CASSLQRDSYEQYF. CDR3 in DNA: TGTGCCAGCAGCTTGCAGCGGGACTCCTACGAGCAGTACTTC.

This chain connects TRBV6-6 to TRBJ1-1; the match to TRBD1 covers 7 bases. V dropped 0 bases and J dropped 0; count of bases not matched to a gene: 1. CDR1 MNHNY and CDR2 SVGAGI come from the germline V gene (reference sequence). This CDR3 is 15 amino acids long. The CDR3 nucleotides are TGTGCCAGCAGTTACTCGGGACAGATGAACACTGAAGCTTTCTTT. Protein: CASSYSGQMNTEAFF.

V and J are TRBV5-1 and TRBJ2-2; tentative D call: TRBD1 (5 bases). Germline CDR1 and CDR2: SGHRS and YFSETQ. This CDR3 contains 14 residues. The V end was cut by 5 bases, the J end by 6 bases, with 14 bases between. The CDR3 DNA follows: TGCGCCAGCAGAGGGGTGGTGGCGTCCGGGGAGCTGTTTTTT. Protein: CASRGVVASGELFF.

The chain carries TRBV6-5 and TRBJ2-1; D possibly uses TRBD1 or TRBD2 (5 bases each). Deletions cut 2 bases from V and 10 bases from J, with 15 bases between. This CDR3 is 14 amino acids long. Germline CDR1 is MNHEY and CDR2 is SVGAGI. Written as DNA, the CDR3 is TGTGCCAGCAGTTACGGGGGATCAACGGGGGAGCAGTTCTTC. Translated: CASSYGGSTGEQFF.

This clone was detected ten times or more. The chain has TRBV6-6 and TRBJ1-4; D gene ambiguous. V was pared by 0 bases and J by 5 bases, with 10 bases between. The CDR3 has 15 residues. Germline V gives CDR1 MNHNY, CDR2 SVGAGI (reference sequence). The CDR3 is CASSYSSNRNEKLFF. CDR3 nucleotides: TGTGCCAGCAGTTACTCGTCGAACAGAAATGAAAAACTGTTTTTT.

The chain carries TRBV20-1 and TRBJ2-5, with 8 bases fitting TRBD1. V was pared by 3 bases and J by 11 bases, with 5 bases of the junction left unmatched. Germline V CDR1 and CDR2: DFQATT, SNEGSKA (reference sequence). The CDR3 contains 11 residues. CDR3 sequence: CSASNTGGQYF. CDR3 DNA sequence: TGCAGTGCTAGTAATACAGGGGGTCAGTACTTC.

This chain uses TRBV28 with TRBJ2-7; D might be TRBD2 (5 bases). This CDR3 region has 15 residues. The germline gives CDR1 MDHEN, CDR2 SYDVKM. Between the trimmed V and J ends, which lost 7 bases and 2 bases, there was a span of 18 bases. For the CDR3, the DNA is TGTGCCAGCACTCTGACGGGGTCCCTACCCTACGAGCAGTACTTC. The encoded protein is CASTLTGSLPYEQYF.

This clone was seen just once. The rearrangement links TRBV28 to TRBJ1-5; no definite D call. The V and J ends lost 5 bases and 5 bases respectively, with 13 bases between them. The CDR3 consists of 14 residues. CDR1 and CDR2 (germline): MDHEN, SYDVKM. CDR3 sequence (DNA): TGTGCCAGCAGTAAAACAGCCACATATCAGCCCCAGCATTTT. Its protein product is CASSKTATYQPQHF.

The chain carries TRBV7-9 and TRBJ1-1; a possible D gene is TRBD1 (6 bases). V was trimmed by 8 bases and J by 0 bases, leaving 10 bases between them. CDR3 length: 13 amino acids. Germline CDR1 and CDR2: SEHNR and FQNEAQ (reference sequence). Here the CDR3 reads CASRTALNTEAFF. The CDR3 DNA follows: TGTGCCAGCCGGACAGCGTTGAACACTGAAGCTTTCTTT.

The chain uses TRBV12-5 and TRBJ2-7, with TRBD2 matching over 13 bases. Germline V gene lookup returns CDR1 LGHNT and CDR2 FRNRAP. The V and J ends lost 1 base and 4 bases, in that order; junction bases with no gene match: 1. This CDR3 contains 15 residues. CDR3 protein: CASGLATSGRYEQYF. For the CDR3, the DNA is TGTGCTAGTGGTTTGGCGACTAGCGGGAGGTACGAGCAGTACTTC.

The chain has TRBV10-2 and TRBJ2-7, with TRBD1 matching over 10 bases. Germline V gives CDR1 WSHSY, CDR2 SAAADI. The CDR3 extends over 13 amino acids. V shed 6 bases and J 5 bases; nucleotides not matched to a gene: 4. In nucleotides, the CDR3 is TGCGCCAGCAGGGGACAGGGGATCCACGAGCAGTACTTC. It is translated as CASRGQGIHEQYF.

The V gene is TRBV5-1, the J gene TRBJ2-1; the match to TRBD1 covers 11 bases. The CDR3 is 14 residues long. The germline CDR1 and CDR2 sequences are SGHRS and YFSETQ. Trimming at V came to 4 bases and at J to 10 bases, leaving 7 bases not matched to a gene. Here the CDR3 reads CASSAGTGGQEQFF. CDR3 bases: TGCGCCAGCAGCGCTGGGACAGGGGGTCAGGAGCAGTTCTTC. The entire variable domain, with the rest obtained from reference TRBV5-1 and TRBJ2-1, is as follows: KAGVTQTPRYLIKTRGQQVTLSCSPISGHRSVSWYQQTPGQGLQFLFEYFSETQRNKGNFPGRFSGRQFSNSRSEMNVSTLELGDSALYLCASSAGTGGQEQFFGPGTRLTVL.

This clone came up many times. J is TRBJ2-5 and V is TRBV5-1; 10 bases align to TRBD2. The V gene's germline CDR1 is SGHRS and CDR2 YFSETQ. The CDR3 is made up of 17 amino acids. V lost 0 bases, J lost 1 base, and 6 bases stayed unmatched. The CDR3 DNA follows: TGCGCCAGCAGCTTGGTGGCTAGCGGGAGCCCCCAAGAGACCCAGTACTTC. This encodes CASSLVASGSPQETQYF.

For the CDR3, the DNA is TGCGCCAGCAGAGAACAGGGTGAAGATCATGGCTACACCTTC. It encodes CASREQGEDHGYTF. The rearrangement links TRBV5-1 to TRBJ1-2; tentatively, D is TRBD1 (6 bases). CDR1 is SGHRS and CDR2 is YFSETQ in the germline V gene. This CDR3 spans 14 amino acids. Trimming stripped 5 bases from V and 6 bases from J, with 17 bases between.

As regards this clone: A read error is likely, as this CDR3 ends without the conserved phenylalanine or tryptophan. No DNA is shown, since the ends of the CDR3 on it are uncertain; the CDR3 is the one TCRdb lists. The rearrangement links TRBV23-1 to TRBJ1-1. TRBV23-1 qualifies as an ORF whose function is uncertain. With termini counted, the CDR3 has 10 amino acids. CDR3: CASGGGGRTP.

The chain recombines TRBV10-3 with TRBJ2-6; D ambiguous. V was trimmed by 5 bases and J by 0 bases, leaving 5 bases between them. The CDR3 runs 14 residues. CDR1 ENHRY and CDR2 SYGVKD come from the germline V gene. Written as DNA, the CDR3 is TGTGCCATCAGTCAAAACTCTGGGGCCAACGTCCTGACTTTC. It is translated as CAISQNSGANVLTF.

V and J are TRBV14 and TRBJ2-3, with D uncertain. The germline CDR1 and CDR2 sequences are SGHDN and FVKESK. Trimming pared 4 bases from V and 0 bases from J, leaving 5 bases between. The CDR3 length is 13 residues. CDR3 region: CASSLQSTDTQYF. DNA for the CDR3: TGTGCCAGCAGCCTACAGAGCACAGATACGCAGTATTTT.

The genes are TRBV29-1 and TRBJ1-4, with a weak D call TRBD1 (5 bases). V was cut by 2 bases and J by 3 bases, with 10 bases left in between. The CDR3 is 14 residues long. Germline V gene sequence: CDR1 SQVTM, CDR2 ANQGSEA. The CDR3 sequence: CSVEFGASNEKLFF. CDR3 sequence (DNA): TGCAGCGTTGAATTTGGGGCATCTAATGAAAAACTGTTTTTT.

The chain's CDR3 is CASSPRGGTSGRALNEQFF. The CDR3 coding sequence is TGTGCCAGCAGCCCTCGGGGTGGGACTAGCGGGAGGGCCCTCAATGAGCAGTTCTTC. This rearrangement joins TRBV7-6 to TRBJ2-1, with TRBD2 matching over 16 bases. The junction had 13 bases not matched to a gene; V was cut back by 5 bases and J by 6 bases. Per germline, CDR1 SGHVS and CDR2 FNYEAQ. This CDR3 contains 19 residues.

The gene calls are TRBV6-1 and TRBJ1-3, with D perhaps TRBD1 (5 bases). V gave up 2 bases and J gave up 4 bases, with 9 bases separating them. This CDR3 comprises 14 residues. The germline V gene encodes CDR1 MNHNS and CDR2 SASEGT. CDR3 protein: CASSEQGGGNTIYF. The CDR3 DNA is TGTGCCAGCAGTGAACAGGGAGGAGGAAACACCATATATTTT.

The V and J genes are TRBV5-4 and TRBJ2-3; possibly TRBD2 for D (6 bases). The CDR3 runs 13 residues. Germline CDR1 SGHNT, CDR2 YYREEE (reference sequence). V was clipped by 4 bases and J by 6 bases, with 12 bases between them. The DNA for the CDR3 is TGTGCCAGCAGCCCCTCCGGGACTGATACGCAGTATTTT. It specifies CASSPSGTDTQYF.